Listed here are 6 T cell receptor beta chains from one sample, sequenced in a study of human T cells and chemical hapten exposure (dated by TCRdb to about 2021). The library was made by RACE. The instrument given in TCRdb is NextSeq 500. TCRdb ran its own pipeline on the public reads, namely fastp trimming at Q25 and MiXCR clone calling, and kept in-frame beta chains. Rows matching on CDR3 protein sequence are summarized as one entry with the most common DNA and genes. For this sample there are approximately 79,000 distinct CDR3 sequences; over 8.5% appear just once. The biggest ten clones account for over 1.5% of the sample. The time point label on this specimen signifies: healthy volunteer bleed at 6 weeks. Total RNA was extracted from unfractionated whole blood that had been collected in Tempus Blood RNA tubes. Sequenced material: whole blood. These receptors were obtained from a male donor in good health. Some clones in this sample may be carry-over from other donors' samples.

This clonotype was seen many times. The V and J genes are TRBV14 and TRBJ2-7; D remains ambiguous. CDR1 is SGHDN, CDR2 FVKESK, per germline. Trimming removed 0 bases from V and 7 bases from J, with 13 bases in between. This CDR3 region has 14 residues. CDR3 DNA sequence: TGTGCCAGCAGCCAAGATCTGGATGGGTTTGAGCAGTACTTC. This codes for CASSQDLDGFEQYF.

The chain uses TRBV5-1 and TRBJ1-2; D is ambiguous. V was trimmed by 5 bases and J by 0 bases, leaving 20 bases between them. Germline CDR1 and CDR2: SGHRS and YFSETQ. This CDR3 region has 17 residues. The CDR3 sequence is CASRRRLGEEANYGYTF. In DNA form, the CDR3 reads TGCGCCAGCAGGCGGCGGCTCGGGGAGGAGGCTAACTATGGCTACACCTTC.

The V gene is TRBV12-3 or TRBV12-4, the J gene TRBJ1-2, with 7 positions matching TRBD1. The CDR3 is made up of 13 amino acids. V shed 6 bases, J shed 2 bases, and the junction held 3 bases outside the gene matches. CDR3 in DNA: TGTGCCAGCAGAATGGGACAGAACTATGGCTACACCTTC. Residues: CASRMGQNYGYTF.

This clonotype was counted between two and nine times. This CDR3 reads CASSGDRPGGDYEQYF. The CDR3 DNA is TGTGCCAGCTCGGGAGACAGGCCTGGGGGAGACTACGAGCAGTACTTC. The gene calls are TRBV18 and TRBJ2-7; possibly TRBD1 for D (6 bases). The CDR3 runs 16 residues. Trimming took 6 bases from V and 3 from J, leaving 21 bases between them. Looked up from germline, CDR1 is KGHSH and CDR2 is LQKENI.

This clonotype showed up just a few times. The rearrangement uses TRBV29-1 and TRBJ2-5; 11 positions agree with TRBD2. The germline V gene encodes CDR1 SQVTM and CDR2 ANQGSEA. The length of the CDR3 is 16 residues. Trimming removed 4 bases from V and 2 bases from J; junction bases left unmatched: 9. The CDR3 DNA is TGCAGCGTTGGATTAGGGACTAGCGGCCTACAAGAGACCCAGTACTTC. The encoded protein is CSVGLGTSGLQETQYF.

The sample holds a few counts of this clonotype. This chain links TRBV2 with TRBJ2-7, with D hard to call. Per the germline V gene, CDR1 is SNHLY and CDR2 is FYNNEI. The V and J ends lost 3 bases and 3 bases respectively, with 3 bases between them. The CDR3 is 11 amino acids. CDR3 sequence: CASSDRYEQYF. The CDR3 DNA is TGTGCCAGCAGTGACCGCTACGAGCAGTACTTC.